This T cell receptor (beta chain) comes out of a study of tumor-infiltrating lymphocytes in oesophageal squamous cell carcinoma. One entry per CDR3 protein, called by TCRdb with MiXCR from the PCR reads. The data show nearly 9,000 distinct CDR3 sequences, 55% to 80% seen once. The CDR3 is 14 amino acids. Germline lookup yields CDR1 SSHAT and CDR2 FNYEAQ (reference sequence). The material sequenced was esophageal tumor tissue. The receptor comes from a female donor with esophageal squamous cell carcinoma. The V and J genes are TRBV7-7 and TRBJ1-1; 9 bases agree with TRBD1. The CDR3 region is CAVQGAAKDTEAFF. The CDR3 coding sequence is TGTGCTGTACAGGGGGCAGCGAAGGACACTGAAGCTTTCTTT.